This TCR beta chain was observed in a study of T cells after yellow fever vaccination. Study-wide findings and caveats: The booster saw the reappearance of most primary-vaccination clones (nearly 98% CD4, about 88% CD8).

The length of the CDR3 is 16 residues. Germline assignment: CDR1 SQVTM and CDR2 ANQGSEA. The V and J ends lost 4 bases and 4 bases respectively, with 22 bases between them. There are many counts of this clonotype. Its specificity is not known. MiXCR was run by TCRdb on the 5' RACE reads, yielding one entry per CDR3 protein. The sample yields over 300,000 distinct CDR3 sequences, 4.1% seen once. The receptor was derived from a man between 18 and 29 years old who received the YFV17D yellow fever vaccine. This chain uses TRBV29-1 with TRBJ1-2; D is possibly TRBD1 (6 bases). Sequencing used PBMCs, obtained 5 days after the yellow fever booster vaccination. The CDR3 reads CSVATSQWGASYGYTF. In nucleotides, the CDR3 is TGCAGCGTTGCTACATCGCAATGGGGGGCCTCCTATGGCTACACCTTC.